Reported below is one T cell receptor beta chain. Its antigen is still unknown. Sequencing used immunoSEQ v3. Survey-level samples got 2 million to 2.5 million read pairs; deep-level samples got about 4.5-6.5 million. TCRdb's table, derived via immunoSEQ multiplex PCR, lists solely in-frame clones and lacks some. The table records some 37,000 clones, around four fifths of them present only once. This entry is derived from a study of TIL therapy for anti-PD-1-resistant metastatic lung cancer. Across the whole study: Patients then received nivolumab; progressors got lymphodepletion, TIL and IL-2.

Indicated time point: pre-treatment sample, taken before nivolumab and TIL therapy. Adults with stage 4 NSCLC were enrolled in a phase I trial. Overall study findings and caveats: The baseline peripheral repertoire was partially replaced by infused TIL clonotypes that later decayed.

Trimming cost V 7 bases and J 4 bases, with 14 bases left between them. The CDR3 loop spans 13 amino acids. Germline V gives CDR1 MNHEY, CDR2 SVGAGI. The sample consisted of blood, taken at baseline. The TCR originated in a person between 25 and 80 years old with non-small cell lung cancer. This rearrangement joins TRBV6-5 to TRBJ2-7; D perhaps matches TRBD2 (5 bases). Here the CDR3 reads CASIRRGGYEQYF. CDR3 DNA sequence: TGTGCCAGCATTCGGAGAGGCGGGTACGAGCAGTACTTC.